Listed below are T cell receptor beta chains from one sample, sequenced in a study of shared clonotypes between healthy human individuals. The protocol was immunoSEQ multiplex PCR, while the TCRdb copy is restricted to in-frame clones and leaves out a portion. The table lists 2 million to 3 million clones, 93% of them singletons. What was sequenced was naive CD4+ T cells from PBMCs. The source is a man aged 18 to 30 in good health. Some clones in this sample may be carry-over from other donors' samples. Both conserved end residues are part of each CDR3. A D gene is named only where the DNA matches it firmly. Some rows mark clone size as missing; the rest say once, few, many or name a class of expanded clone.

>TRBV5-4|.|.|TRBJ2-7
CASSFGGADYEQYF
TGTGCCAGCAGCTTCGGAGGAGCCGACTACGAGCAGTACTTC
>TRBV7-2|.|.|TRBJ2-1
CASSLGLAVTYNEQFF
TGTGCCAGCAGCTTAGGGTTAGCGGTGACCTACAATGAGCAGTTCTTC
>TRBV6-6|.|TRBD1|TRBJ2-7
CASSYGWTGYEQYF
TGTGCCAGCAGTTACGGATGGACAGGGTACGAGCAGTACTTC
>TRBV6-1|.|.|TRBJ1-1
CASSELAHLGGAEAFF
TGTGCCAGCAGTGAATTGGCCCATCTCGGGGGCGCTGAAGCTTTCTTT
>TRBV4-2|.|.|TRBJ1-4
CASSPIEGSNEKLFF
TGTGCCAGCAGCCCTATTGAAGGGTCTAATGAAAAACTGTTTTTT
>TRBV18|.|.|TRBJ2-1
CASSPTSSRNEQFF
TGTGCCAGCTCCCCGACATCTTCTAGAAATGAGCAGTTCTTC
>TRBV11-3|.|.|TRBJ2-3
CASSVGTDTQYF
TGTGCCAGCAGCGTAGGGACAGATACGCAGTATTTT
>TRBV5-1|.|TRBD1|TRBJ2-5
CASSRWDRGGETQYF
TGCGCCAGCAGCCGCTGGGACAGGGGAGGAGAGACCCAGTACTTC
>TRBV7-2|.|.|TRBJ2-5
CASSLELAEETQYF
TGTGCCAGCAGCTTAGAACTAGCAGAGGAGACCCAGTACTTC
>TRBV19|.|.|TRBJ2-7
CASSRGISYEQYF
TGTGCCAGTAGTCGCGGGATCTCCTACGAGCAGTACTTC
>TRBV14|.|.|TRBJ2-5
CASTRSLQETQYF
TGTGCCAGCACTCGATCCCTTCAAGAGACCCAGTACTTC
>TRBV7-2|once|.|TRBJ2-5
CASSLFPGVELETQYF
TGTGCCAGCAGCTTATTTCCGGGAGTAGAGTTAGAGACCCAGTACTTC
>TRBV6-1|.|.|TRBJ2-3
CASSERRAQYF
TGTGCCAGCAGTGAAAGGCGTGCGCAGTATTTT
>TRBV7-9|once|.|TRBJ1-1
CASSSLDRINTEAFF
TGTGCCAGCAGCTCCCTCGACAGGATTAACACTGAAGCTTTCTTT
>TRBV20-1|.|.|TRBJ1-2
CSAPSGYTF
TGCAGTGCCCCTAGCGGCTACACCTTC
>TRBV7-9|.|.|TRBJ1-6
CASSIDRPLGISPLHF
TGTGCCAGCAGCATTGACAGGCCCCTGGGGATCTCACCCCTCCACTTT
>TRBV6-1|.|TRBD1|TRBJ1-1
CASQRQGTEAFF
TGTGCCAGCCAAAGACAGGGCACTGAAGCTTTCTTT
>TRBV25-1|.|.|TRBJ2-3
CASSVGGSRTDTQYF
TGTGCCAGCAGTGTTGGCGGCTCCCGCACAGATACGCAGTATTTT
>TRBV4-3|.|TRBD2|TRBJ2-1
CASSQDQTSGSGNEQFF
TGCGCCAGCAGCCAAGATCAGACTAGCGGGTCAGGGAATGAGCAGTTCTTC
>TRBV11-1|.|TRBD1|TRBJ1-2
CASSRPGGGHGYTF
TGTGCCAGCAGCCGTCCTGGAGGGGGCCATGGCTACACCTTC
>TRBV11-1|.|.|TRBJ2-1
CASSLGLASLVDEQFF
TGTGCCAGCAGCTTAGGGCTAGCTTCGCTAGTCGATGAGCAGTTCTTC
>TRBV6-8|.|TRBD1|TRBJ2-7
CASSATERDRAHSYEQYF
TGTGCCAGCAGTGCCACGGAGAGAGACAGGGCTCACTCCTACGAGCAGTACTTC
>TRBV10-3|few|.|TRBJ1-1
CAISDLARGTEAFF
TGTGCCATCAGTGATCTAGCACGGGGGACTGAAGCTTTCTTT
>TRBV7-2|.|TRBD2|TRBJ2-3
CASSLGLVLAGDTQYF
TGTGCCAGCAGCTTAGGACTGGTCCTAGCGGGGGATACGCAGTATTTT
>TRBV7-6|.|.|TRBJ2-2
CASSFGSNTGELFF
TGTGCCAGCAGCTTTGGTAGTAACACCGGGGAGCTGTTTTTT
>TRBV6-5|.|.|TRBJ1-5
CASSTVAGRNQPQHF
TGTGCCAGCAGCACCGTGGCGGGCCGCAATCAGCCCCAGCATTTT
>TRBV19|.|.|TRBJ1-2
CASSMQGGVYGYTF
TGTGCCAGTAGTATGCAGGGTGGTGTCTATGGCTACACCTTC
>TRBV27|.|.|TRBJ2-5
CARGAPTGNEKKYQETQYF
TGTGCCAGGGGGGCCCCGACAGGCAACGAGAAAAAGTACCAAGAGACCCAGTACTTC
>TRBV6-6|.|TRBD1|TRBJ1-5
CASSPGTGNRGHF
TGTGCCAGCAGTCCCGGGACAGGGAACCGGGGGCATTTT
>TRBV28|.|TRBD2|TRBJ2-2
CASSPPGLAGTGELFF
TGTGCCAGCAGCCCGCCGGGACTAGCGGGCACCGGGGAGCTGTTTTTT
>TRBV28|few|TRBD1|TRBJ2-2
CASNRGRAGELFF
TGTGCCAGCAACAGGGGGCGGGCCGGGGAGCTGTTTTTT
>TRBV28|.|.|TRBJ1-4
CASKDRANEKLFF
TGTGCCAGCAAAGACCGCGCCAATGAAAAACTGTTTTTT
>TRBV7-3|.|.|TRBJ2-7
CASSADRHYEQYF
TGTGCCAGCAGCGCGGACAGACACTACGAGCAGTACTTC
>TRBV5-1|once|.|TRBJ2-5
CASSFREFIETQYF
TGCGCCAGCAGCTTTAGGGAGTTCATTGAGACCCAGTACTTC
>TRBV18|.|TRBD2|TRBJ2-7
CASSLAGESYEQYF
TGTGCCAGCTCACTAGCGGGAGAGAGCTACGAGCAGTACTTC
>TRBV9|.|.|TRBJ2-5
CASSVGQFGAQYF
TGTGCCAGCAGCGTAGGCCAGTTCGGGGCCCAGTACTTC
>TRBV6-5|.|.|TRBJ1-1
CASSSGGLAAFF
TGTGCCAGCAGTTCCGGGGGGCTGGCGGCTTTCTTT
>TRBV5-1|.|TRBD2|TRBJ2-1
CASSRLAVTNEQFF
TGCGCCAGCAGCAGACTAGCGGTTACCAATGAGCAGTTCTTC
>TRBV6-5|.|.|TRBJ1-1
CASSYSPGTEAFF
TGTGCCAGCAGTTACTCCCCGGGCACTGAAGCTTTCTTT
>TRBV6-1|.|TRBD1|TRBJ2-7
CASSARDRGVYEQYF
TGTGCCAGCAGCGCCCGGGACAGGGGAGTCTACGAGCAGTACTTC
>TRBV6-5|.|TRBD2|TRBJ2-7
CASSYSTSATYEQYF
TGTGCCAGCAGTTACTCGACTAGCGCTACCTACGAGCAGTACTTC
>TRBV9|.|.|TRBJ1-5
CASSVEGQTHQPQHF
TGTGCCAGCAGCGTAGAGGGGCAAACCCATCAGCCCCAGCATTTT
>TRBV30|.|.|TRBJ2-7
CAWRGQGSYEQYF
TGTGCCTGGAGAGGGCAGGGGTCCTACGAGCAGTACTTC
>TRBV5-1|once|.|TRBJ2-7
CASSGDSYEQYF
TGCGCCAGCAGCGGGGACTCCTACGAGCAGTACTTC
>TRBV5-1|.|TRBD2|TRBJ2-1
CASSPRLRGGPYNEQFF
TGCGCCAGCAGCCCACGACTGAGGGGAGGGCCCTACAATGAGCAGTTCTTC
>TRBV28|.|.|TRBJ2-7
CASSFLPLGEQYF
TGTGCCAGCAGTTTTCTCCCTCTCGGGGAGCAGTACTTC
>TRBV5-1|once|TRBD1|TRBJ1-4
CASSFRGTGATNEKLFF
TGCGCCAGCAGCTTTAGGGGGACAGGTGCAACTAATGAAAAACTGTTTTTT